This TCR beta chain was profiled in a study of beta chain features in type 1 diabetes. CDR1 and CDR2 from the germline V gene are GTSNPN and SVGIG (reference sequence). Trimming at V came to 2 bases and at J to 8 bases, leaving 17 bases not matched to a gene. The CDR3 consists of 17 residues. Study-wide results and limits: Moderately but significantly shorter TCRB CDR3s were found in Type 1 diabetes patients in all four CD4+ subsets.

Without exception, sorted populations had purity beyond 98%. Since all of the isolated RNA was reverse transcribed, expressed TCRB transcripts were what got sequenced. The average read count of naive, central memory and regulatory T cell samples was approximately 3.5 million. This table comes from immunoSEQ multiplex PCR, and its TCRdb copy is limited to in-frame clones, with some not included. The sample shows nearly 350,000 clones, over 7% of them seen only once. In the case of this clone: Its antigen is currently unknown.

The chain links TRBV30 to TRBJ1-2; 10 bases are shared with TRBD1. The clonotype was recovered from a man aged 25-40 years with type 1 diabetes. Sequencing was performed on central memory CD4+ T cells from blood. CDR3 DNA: TGTGCCTGGAGTCAACATATTCTTCGGGACAGGGGATCAGGCTACACCTTC. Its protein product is CAWSQHILRDRGSGYTF.